Listed below are T cell receptor beta chains from one sample, sequenced in a study of glioma-infiltrating T cells after dendritic cell vaccination. TCRdb keeps only in-frame clones here, not all; method: immunoSEQ multiplex PCR. The profile shows around 100,000 clones, about four fifths of them singletons. Source: blood, taken before dendritic cell vaccination. These receptors were taken from a human donor with glioblastoma. Both conserved end residues are part of each CDR3. The D gene is left open where the match is weak. Not all rows give a size; the values are once, few, many and, for expanded clones, a class.

j_call clone_size d_call v_call cdr3_aa cdr3_nt
TRBJ1-2 . TRBD1 TRBV28 CASRVRLRDRAGYTF TGTGCCAGCAGAGTGCGCCTACGGGACAGGGCTGGCTACACCTTC
TRBJ2-3 . . TRBV7-9 CASSLGPRGDTQYF TGTGCCAGCAGCTTAGGGCCCAGGGGAGATACGCAGTATTTT
TRBJ2-3 . TRBD2 TRBV6-5 CASRRGIADTQYF TGTGCCAGCAGGCGGGGGATAGCAGATACGCAGTATTTT
TRBJ2-5 . . TRBV4-2 CASSQEHGAAQETQYF TGTGCCAGCAGCCAAGAGCATGGGGCAGCCCAAGAGACCCAGTACTTC
TRBJ1-1 . TRBD1 TRBV7-2 CASSATGGMNTEAFF TGTGCCAGCAGCGCAACAGGGGGTATGAACACTGAAGCTTTCTTT
TRBJ1-2 . . TRBV9 CASSVYQGSRYGYTF TGTGCCAGCAGCGTTTACCAGGGATCCCGGTATGGCTACACCTTC
TRBJ2-5 . TRBD1 TRBV10-3 CATNDRGRLRETQYF TGTGCCACAAATGACAGGGGGCGTCTTCGGGAGACCCAGTACTTC
TRBJ1-1 . . TRBV28 CASNPGIPTEAFF TGTGCCAGCAATCCCGGGATCCCAACTGAAGCTTTCTTT
TRBJ1-1 . TRBD1 TRBV30 CAWSPGQGAAFF TGTGCCTGGAGTCCGGGACAGGGAGCCGCTTTCTTT
TRBJ2-7 . TRBD1 TRBV13 CASSLGGTGSNEQYF TGTGCCAGCAGCTTAGGCGGGACAGGGTCGAACGAGCAGTACTTC
TRBJ1-4 . . TRBV5-6 CASSFYEAGSNEKLFF TGTGCCAGCAGCTTCTATGAAGCCGGGTCTAATGAAAAACTGTTTTTT
TRBJ1-1 . . TRBV6-1 CASSEGGLANTEAFF TGTGCCAGCAGTGAAGGAGGACTCGCGAACACTGAAGCTTTCTTT
TRBJ2-7 . TRBD1 TRBV7-9 CASSYPGQGYEQYF TGTGCCAGCAGCTACCCGGGACAGGGGTACGAGCAGTACTTC
TRBJ2-5 . . TRBV12-5 CASGLVRTDQETQYF TGTGCTAGTGGTTTGGTACGGACAGACCAAGAGACCCAGTACTTC
TRBJ1-6 . TRBD1 TRBV14 CASSQYRGNSPLHF TGTGCCAGCAGCCAGTACAGGGGAAATTCACCCCTCCACTTT
TRBJ1-2 once . TRBV7-2 CASSREGSNYGYTF TGTGCCAGCAGCCGGGAGGGGTCCAACTATGGCTACACCTTC
TRBJ1-1 . . TRBV6-5 CASRPPGALGEAFF TGTGCCAGCAGACCCCCTGGTGCTCTAGGTGAAGCTTTCTTT
TRBJ2-5 . . TRBV13 CASSPNGENQETQYF TGTGCCAGCAGTCCGAACGGGGAGAACCAAGAGACCCAGTACTTC
TRBJ2-1 . . TRBV7-9 CASSPRSGDAYNEQFF TGTGCCAGCAGCCCCAGGAGCGGCGATGCCTACAATGAGCAGTTCTTC
TRBJ2-1 . TRBD2 TRBV7-8 CASTRLASGTSGGYNEQFF TGTGCCAGCACCCGATTGGCATCCGGGACTAGCGGGGGATACAATGAGCAGTTCTTC
TRBJ1-2 . . TRBV30 CAWGGVSGPYGYTF TGTGCCTGGGGGGGGGTGAGCGGACCCTATGGCTACACCTTC
TRBJ2-1 . TRBD2 TRBV5-6 CASSWIAGTTYNEQFF TGTGCCAGCAGCTGGATAGCGGGGACTACCTACAATGAGCAGTTCTTC
TRBJ1-2 . TRBD1 TRBV4-2 CASSQDRSGGYGYTF TGTGCCAGCAGCCAAGATAGGTCAGGGGGCTATGGCTACACCTTC
TRBJ1-1 . . TRBV27 CASSLGGGTEAFF TGTGCCAGCAGTTTGGGGGGGGGCACTGAAGCTTTCTTT
TRBJ1-2 . TRBD1 TRBV7-2 CASSQGVFGYTF TGTGCCAGCAGCCAGGGGGTGTTTGGCTACACCTTC
TRBJ2-7 few . TRBV6-6 CASAPNPWEQYF TGTGCCAGCGCGCCAAACCCGTGGGAGCAGTACTTC
TRBJ1-3 . . TRBV30 CAWRILGNTIYF TGTGCCTGGAGAATCCTCGGAAACACCATATATTTT